These 26 T cell receptor beta chains came from one sample sequenced in a study of blood T cells in healthy people across ages. PCR was performed a second time for roughly 7 to 11 cycles using a sample-barcoded 5' primer and a J-beta primer mix. TCRdb re-called the 5' RACE reads with MiXCR, one entry per CDR3 protein. The sample holds some 880,000 distinct CDR3 sequences, around 36% seen once. Sequenced input: blood. The source of these receptors is a young man in good health.

The CDR3: CATSSGAGMNTEAFF. In nucleotides, the CDR3 is TGTGCCACCAGCAGCGGGGCAGGGATGAACACTGAAGCTTTCTTT. This chain connects TRBV15 to TRBJ1-1; the D gene is possibly TRBD1 (5 bases). Germline-derived CDR1 and CDR2 are LNHNV and YYDKDF (reference sequence). This CDR3 spans 15 amino acids. Between the trimmed V and J ends, which lost 3 bases and 0 bases, there was a span of 11 bases.

This clonotype was detected a few times. In nucleotides, the CDR3 is TGTGCCAGCAGCAATCCCGGGCGCGGACTAGTCCCAGATACGCAGTATTTT. Protein product: CASSNPGRGLVPDTQYF. This chain joins TRBV6-2 or TRBV6-3 and TRBJ2-3, with 7 bases lining up with TRBD2. The CDR3 loop spans 17 amino acids. Per the germline V gene, CDR1 is MNHEY and CDR2 is SVGEGT. V gave up 6 bases and J gave up 4 bases; unmatched junction bases: 16.

The chain combines TRBV3-1 with TRBJ1-4; no clear D. Germline loops: CDR1 LGHDT, CDR2 YNNKEL (reference sequence). CDR3 length equals 13 residues. The V gene lost 3 bases and the J gene lost 5 bases, with 7 bases spanning the gap. Here the CDR3 DNA reads TGTGCCAGCAGCCAGGTTCTCAATGAAAAACTGTTTTTT. Protein: CASSQVLNEKLFF.

This chain connects TRBV7-9 to TRBJ1-1; unclear D gene. There are 13 residues in the CDR3. Trimming left V 10 bases short and J 6 bases short, with 18 bases between. The germline gives CDR1 SEHNR, CDR2 FQNEAQ (reference sequence). The CDR3 protein is CATAAYPAAEAFF. The CDR3 DNA reads TGTGCCACAGCAGCTTATCCGGCGGCTGAAGCTTTCTTT.

The chain employs TRBV20-1 and TRBJ1-1, with D tentatively TRBD1 (6 bases). The length of the CDR3 is 15 residues. The germline gives CDR1 DFQATT, CDR2 SNEGSKA (reference sequence). V lost 5 bases and J lost 3, with 19 bases in between. The CDR3 nucleotides are TGCAGTGCTGGGGGCAGGACTGAGGCGTACACTGAAGCTTTCTTT. It translates to CSAGGRTEAYTEAFF.

This clonotype was observed a handful of times. J is TRBJ1-5 and V is TRBV2, with 7 bases matching TRBD1. CDR3 length equals 15 residues. Germline V gives CDR1 SNHLY, CDR2 FYNNEI. J lost 3 bases, V lost 1 base, and 3 bases had no gene match. The CDR3 reads CASSEDRGFNQPQHF. Here the CDR3 DNA reads TGTGCCAGCAGTGAAGACAGGGGCTTCAATCAGCCCCAGCATTTT.

The chain uses TRBV12-3 or TRBV12-4 and TRBJ1-1; maybe TRBD1 (5 bases). V was cut by 2 bases and J by 6 bases, with 13 bases left in between. This CDR3 has 14 residues. CDR3 sequence: CASSLSMGLAEAFF. CDR3 nucleotide sequence: TGTGCCAGCAGTTTATCTATGGGACTTGCTGAAGCTTTCTTT.

The chain carries TRBV12-3 or TRBV12-4 and TRBJ1-1; the D is unclear. The CDR3 covers 12 residues. V lost 3 bases to trimming and J lost 8 bases, with 10 bases between them. The CDR3 nucleotides are TGTGCCAGCAGTTTTGGCATCGGAGAAGCTTTCTTT. Protein: CASSFGIGEAFF.

This clonotype was picked up a small number of times. V is TRBV20-1 and J is TRBJ2-3; no clear D gene. Germline loops: CDR1 DFQATT, CDR2 SNEGSKA (reference sequence). This CDR3 comprises 15 residues. Trimming removed 4 bases from V and 2 bases from J, with 16 bases in between. The CDR3 bases are TGCAGTGCTACCCCCAGCAGGCCCGACACAGATACGCAGTATTTT. Protein product: CSATPSRPDTDTQYF.

The count of this clonotype is one. A read error may account for a junction end that differs from germline. The J gene is TRBJ1-2, the V gene TRBV5-1; 8 bases match TRBD1. The CDR3 spans 19 residues. Germline V CDR1 and CDR2: SGHRS, YFSETQ. The DNA of the CDR3 is TGCGCCAGTAGCTTGGAAACGGGAAGTCAGGGGGCCCTAATCGATGGCTACACCTTC. Protein: CASSLETGSQGALIDGYTF.

The CDR3 coding sequence is TGCGCCAGCAGCCAAGATGCAGTGGAGAACACCGGGGAGCTGTTTTTT. Residues: CASSQDAVENTGELFF. The gene calls are TRBV4-3 and TRBJ2-2; D gene uncertain. In germline, CDR1 is LGHNA, CDR2 YSLEER. V lost 0 bases to trimming and J lost 1 base, with 9 bases between them. This CDR3 has 16 amino acids.

Concerning this clonotype itself: The junction departs from the called germline gene at one end, perhaps through a read error. The chain couples TRBV7-8 to TRBJ2-5, with 7 bases aligning to TRBD1. Per germline, CDR1 SGHVS and CDR2 FQNEAQ. The CDR3 is 15 amino acids. CDR3 loop: CASSTGVRLQKTQYF. The CDR3 DNA reads TGTGCCAGCAGCACAGGGGTGCGGCTCCAAAAGACCCAGTACTTC.

Comments on this clonotype: A much larger clonotype is one base distant, so this may be a read error. This chain joins TRBV2 and TRBJ2-1, with D possibly being TRBD1 or TRBD2 (5 bases each). The germline V gene encodes CDR1 SNHLY and CDR2 FYNNEI. V gave up 3 bases and J gave up 8 bases, with 20 bases separating them. The CDR3 is 16 amino acids. CDR3 sequence (DNA): TGTGCCAGCAGTGATCCCCTCGGGGCGCCAGACGATGAGCAGTTCTTC. Translated: CASSDPLGAPDDEQFF.

This clonotype was recorded once. Being one base from a much bigger clone, this may be a read error. The rearrangement joins TRBV12-3 or TRBV12-4 to TRBJ2-3; TRBD2 aligns across 12 bases. The CDR3 is made up of 16 amino acids. CDR3 sequence: CASSSLAGGGTDAQYF. CDR3 DNA: TGTGCCAGCAGTTCCCTAGCGGGGGGGGGCACAGATGCGCAGTATTTT.

This clonotype was detected many times. V and J are TRBV12-3 or TRBV12-4 and TRBJ2-7; no firm D call. CDR3 length: 12 amino acids. V shed 4 bases and J shed 7 bases, with 11 bases lying between them. The CDR3 region is CASSWTMGEQYF. Here the CDR3 DNA reads TGTGCCAGCAGTTGGACCATGGGGGAGCAGTACTTC.

The chain is built from TRBV5-1 and TRBJ2-7, with D perhaps matching TRBD2 (6 bases). The CDR3 consists of 14 residues. Germline CDR1 reads SGHRS; CDR2 reads YFSETQ. V gave up 4 bases and J gave up 0 bases, with 11 bases separating them. This chain's CDR3 is CASSTTSGSYEQYF. CDR3 DNA sequence: TGCGCCAGCAGCACGACTAGTGGCTCCTACGAGCAGTACTTC.

This clonotype was seen more than once but under ten times. DNA of the CDR3: TGTGCCAGCAGCCCGATTCCAGGGACCTCCTACGAGCAGTACTTC. Its protein product is CASSPIPGTSYEQYF. The chain combines TRBV7-3 with TRBJ2-7; D is possibly TRBD1 or TRBD2 (5 bases each). Per the germline V gene, CDR1 is SGHTA and CDR2 is FQGTGA. The CDR3 is 15 residues long. V shed 5 bases and J shed 0 bases, with 14 bases lying between them.

Note on this clonotype: This may come from a read error, since a much larger clone is one base off. This rearrangement joins TRBV5-1 to TRBJ1-1, with unresolved D. CDR1 is SGHRS, CDR2 YFSETQ, per germline. The CDR3 is 15 residues long. V lost 3 bases to trimming and J lost 2 bases, with 14 bases between them. CDR3 loop: CASSWEGFPNTEAFF. The CDR3 DNA is TGCGCCAGCAGCTGGGAAGGATTCCCAAACACTGAAGCTTTCTTT.

J is TRBJ2-3 and V is TRBV12-3 or TRBV12-4; D is ambiguous. This CDR3 contains 16 residues. The V gene lost 1 base and the J gene lost 3 bases, with 14 bases spanning the gap. The CDR3 region has the DNA TGTGCCAGCAGTTTAGACGCCGAAACTACGACAGATACGCAGTATTTT. Translated, it gives CASSLDAETTTDTQYF.

This clonotype occurred many times. This chain joins TRBV12-3 or TRBV12-4 and TRBJ2-7; the D gene is possibly TRBD1 (6 bases). This CDR3 has 13 amino acids. The germline V and J ends were trimmed by 2 bases and 2 bases, with 7 bases remaining between them. The CDR3 region has the DNA TGTGCCAGCAGTTTAAGGGGGACCTACGAGCAGTACTTC. It encodes CASSLRGTYEQYF.

The chain has TRBV7-3 and TRBJ1-2; D not certain. This CDR3 is 14 amino acids long. Trimming left V 5 bases short and J 4 bases short, with 14 bases between. CDR1 and CDR2 from the germline V gene are SGHTA and FQGTGA. The CDR3 loop is CASSAKKDGYGYTF. The CDR3 DNA sequence: TGTGCCAGCAGCGCCAAGAAAGACGGCTATGGCTACACCTTC. Full variable domain (rest looked up from reference TRBV7-3 and TRBJ1-2): GAGVSQTPSNKVTEKGKYVELRCDPISGHTALYWYRQSLGQGPEFLIYFQGTGAADDSGLPNDRFFAVRPEGSVSTLKIQRTERGDSAVYLCASSAKKDGYGYTFGSGTRLTVV.

On this clonotype itself: A junction end diverges from the germline sequence, so it may reflect a read error. J is TRBJ2-5 and V is TRBV25-1; D perhaps matches TRBD1 (5 bases). Near its end, the DNA agrees better with TRBJ2-7, so the J call may be wrong. The germline gives CDR1 MGHDK, CDR2 SYGVNS. The CDR3 contains 13 residues. This CDR3 reads CAGSEGDRNEQYF. The CDR3 DNA reads TGTGCCGGCAGTGAAGGGGATCGGAACGAGCAGTACTTC.

The chain couples TRBV20-1 to TRBJ2-1; D may be TRBD1 or TRBD2 (5 bases each). CDR3 length: 14 amino acids. Between the trimmed V and J ends, which lost 6 bases and 2 bases, there was a span of 14 bases. Germline loops: CDR1 DFQATT, CDR2 SNEGSKA (reference sequence). CDR3 DNA sequence: TGCAGTGCCATTTTTGGGGGTACCTACAATGAGCAGTTCTTC. Translation gives CSAIFGGTYNEQFF.

This clonotype was seen only a few times. The V and J genes are TRBV20-1 and TRBJ1-5; 9 nucleotides agree with TRBD1. The V segment lost 5 bases and the J segment 3 bases; nucleotides outside the gene matches: 8. The germline gives CDR1 DFQATT, CDR2 SNEGSKA (reference sequence). This CDR3 spans 15 amino acids. The CDR3 sequence is CSALGTGLNNQPQHF. The CDR3 DNA sequence: TGCAGTGCTCTCGGGACAGGGTTGAACAATCAGCCCCAGCATTTT.

This clonotype was counted between two and nine times. This rearrangement joins TRBV5-1 to TRBJ2-1; D possibly matches TRBD1 or TRBD2 (5 bases each). CDR1 and CDR2 (germline): SGHRS, YFSETQ. The germline V and J ends were trimmed by 4 bases and 4 bases, with 15 bases remaining between them. The CDR3 spans 15 residues. CDR3 loop: CASSTGPTLYNEQFF. The CDR3 DNA sequence: TGCGCCAGCAGCACGGGACCGACACTTTACAATGAGCAGTTCTTC.

The V and J genes are TRBV10-3 and TRBJ2-2; 8 bases align to TRBD2. With 7 bases clipped from V and 2 bases from J, the junction kept 9 bases outside the gene matches. CDR3 length: 16 residues. CDR1 ENHRY and CDR2 SYGVKD come from the germline V gene. The CDR3 bases are TGTGCCATCATGGGCGGGGGGCTTATTAACACCGGGGAGCTGTTTTTT. This encodes CAIMGGGLINTGELFF.